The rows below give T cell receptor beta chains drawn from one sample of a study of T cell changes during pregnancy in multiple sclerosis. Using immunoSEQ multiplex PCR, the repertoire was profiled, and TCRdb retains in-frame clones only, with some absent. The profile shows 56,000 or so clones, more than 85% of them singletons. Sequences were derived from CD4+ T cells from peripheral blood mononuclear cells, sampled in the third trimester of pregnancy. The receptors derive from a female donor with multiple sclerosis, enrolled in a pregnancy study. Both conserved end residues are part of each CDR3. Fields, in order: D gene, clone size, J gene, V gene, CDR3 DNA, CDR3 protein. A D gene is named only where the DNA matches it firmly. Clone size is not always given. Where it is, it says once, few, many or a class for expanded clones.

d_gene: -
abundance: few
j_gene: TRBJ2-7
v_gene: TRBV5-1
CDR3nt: TGCGCCAGCAGCTTGGCGGGGGAAGCCTACGAGCAGTACTTC
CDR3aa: CASSLAGEAYEQYF

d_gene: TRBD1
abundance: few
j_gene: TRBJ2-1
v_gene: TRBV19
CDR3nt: TGTGCCAGTAGTATCGACAGGGACAATGAGCAGTTCTTC
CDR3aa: CASSIDRDNEQFF

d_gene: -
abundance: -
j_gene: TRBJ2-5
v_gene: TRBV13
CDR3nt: TGTGCCAGCAGCTTGACGGGGTCGCAAGAGACCCAGTACTTC
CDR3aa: CASSLTGSQETQYF

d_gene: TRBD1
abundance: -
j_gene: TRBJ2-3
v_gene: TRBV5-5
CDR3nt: TGTGCCAGCAGCTGGACAGGTAGCACAGATACGCAGTATTTT
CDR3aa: CASSWTGSTDTQYF

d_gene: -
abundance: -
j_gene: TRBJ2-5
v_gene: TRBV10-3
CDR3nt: TGTGCCATCAGTGACGAGCAGGGGCAAGAGACCCAGTACTTC
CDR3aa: CAISDEQGQETQYF

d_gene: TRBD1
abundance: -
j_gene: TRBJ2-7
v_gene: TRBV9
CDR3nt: TGTGCCAGCAGCGTCTCTCCAACAGGGGTGGACGAGCAGTACTTC
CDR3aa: CASSVSPTGVDEQYF

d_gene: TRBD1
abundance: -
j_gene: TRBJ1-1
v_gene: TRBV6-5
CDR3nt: TGTGCCAGCAGGACAGGGGAGGCCACTGAAGCTTTCTTT
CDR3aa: CASRTGEATEAFF

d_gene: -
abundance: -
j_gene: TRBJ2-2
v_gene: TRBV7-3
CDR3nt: TGTGCCAGCCAAGGGCCAGGGACCGGGGAGCTGTTTTTT
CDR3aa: CASQGPGTGELFF

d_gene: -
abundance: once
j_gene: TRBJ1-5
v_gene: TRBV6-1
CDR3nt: TGTGCCAGCAGTGAAGCGAAGAGAACCTATAGCAATCAGCCCCAGCATTTT
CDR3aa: CASSEAKRTYSNQPQHF

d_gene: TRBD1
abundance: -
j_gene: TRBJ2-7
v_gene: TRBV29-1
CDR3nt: TGCAGCGTTGACGGACAAGGACAGGGCTCCTACGAGCAGTACTTC
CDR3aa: CSVDGQGQGSYEQYF

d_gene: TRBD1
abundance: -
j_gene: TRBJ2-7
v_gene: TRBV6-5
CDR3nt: TGTGCCAGCAGTCTTAAGGGACAGGGGTACGAGCAGTACTTC
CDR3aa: CASSLKGQGYEQYF

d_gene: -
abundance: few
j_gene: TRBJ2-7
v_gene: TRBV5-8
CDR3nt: TGTGCCAGCAGCTTAACACGTCGGCAGTACTTC
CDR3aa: CASSLTRRQYF

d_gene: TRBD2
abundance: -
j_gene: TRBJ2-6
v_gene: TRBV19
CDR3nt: TGTGCCAGTAGCCGCTCGGGGGGCTCTGGGGCCAACGTCCTGACTTTC
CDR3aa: CASSRSGGSGANVLTF

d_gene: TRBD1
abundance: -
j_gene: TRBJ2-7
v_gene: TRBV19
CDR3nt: TGTGCCAGTAGTGTAGACAGGGTCGCCTACGAGCAGTACTTC
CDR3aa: CASSVDRVAYEQYF

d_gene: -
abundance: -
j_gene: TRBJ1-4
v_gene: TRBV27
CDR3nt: TGTGCCAGCTGGGGAGGAAAACTGTTTTTT
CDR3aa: CASWGGKLFF

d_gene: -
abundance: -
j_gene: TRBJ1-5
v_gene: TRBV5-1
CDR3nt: TGCGCCAGCAGCTTGGATGGAGATACTAGCAATCAGCCCCAGCATTTT
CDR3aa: CASSLDGDTSNQPQHF

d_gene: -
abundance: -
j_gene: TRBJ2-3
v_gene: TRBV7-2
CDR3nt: TGTGCCAGCAGCCCTCGCGTGGGCAGGGCAGATACGCAGTATTTT
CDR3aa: CASSPRVGRADTQYF

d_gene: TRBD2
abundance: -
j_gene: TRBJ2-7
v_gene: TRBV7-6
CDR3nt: TGTGCCAGCAGCTCCCAGGGTAGCGGGGAGTACGAGCAGTACTTC
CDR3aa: CASSSQGSGEYEQYF

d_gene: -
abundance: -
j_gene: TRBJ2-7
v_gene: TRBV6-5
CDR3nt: TGTGCCAGCAGTTACTCAGGGGGCGGGGACGAGCAGTACTTC
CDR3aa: CASSYSGGGDEQYF

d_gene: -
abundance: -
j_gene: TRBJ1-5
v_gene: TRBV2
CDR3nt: TGTGCCAGCAGTGTGGGAGTCGGCAATCAGCCCCAGCATTTT
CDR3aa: CASSVGVGNQPQHF

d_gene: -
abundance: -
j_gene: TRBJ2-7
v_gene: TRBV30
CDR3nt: TGTGCCTGGGGTAGCGGTAGCTCCTACGAGCAGTACTTC
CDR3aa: CAWGSGSSYEQYF

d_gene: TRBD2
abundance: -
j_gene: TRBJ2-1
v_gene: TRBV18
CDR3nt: TGTGCCAGCTCATCCCAGGGGAATGCAGCGGGGGGCCGTGAGCAGTTCTTC
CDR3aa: CASSSQGNAAGGREQFF

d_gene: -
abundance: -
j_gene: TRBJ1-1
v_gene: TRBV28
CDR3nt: TGTGCCAGCAGCCTTAGGGGGTCCGCTTTCTTT
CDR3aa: CASSLRGSAFF

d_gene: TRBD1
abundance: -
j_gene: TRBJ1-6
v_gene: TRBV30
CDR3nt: TGTGCCTGGAGCGCAGACAGGGGGCCTGGAAGTTCACCCCTCCACTTT
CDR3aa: CAWSADRGPGSSPLHF

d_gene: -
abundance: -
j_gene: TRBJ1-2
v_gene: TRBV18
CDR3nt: TGTGCCAGCTCACCACCTTCCGAGGGCTACACCTTC
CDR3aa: CASSPPSEGYTF

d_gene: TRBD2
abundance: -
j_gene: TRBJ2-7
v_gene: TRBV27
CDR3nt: TGTGCCAGCAGTTCACTAGCGGGAGGGAGGTACGAGCAGTACTTC
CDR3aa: CASSSLAGGRYEQYF

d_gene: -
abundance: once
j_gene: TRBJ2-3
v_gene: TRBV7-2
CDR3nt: TGTGCCAGCAGCTTGAGAAGTCCAGATACGCAGTATTTT
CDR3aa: CASSLRSPDTQYF

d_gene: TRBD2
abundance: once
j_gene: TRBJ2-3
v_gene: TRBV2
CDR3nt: TGTGCCAGCAGACTGCTAGCGGGAGGGCCAGATACGCAGTATTTT
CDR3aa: CASRLLAGGPDTQYF

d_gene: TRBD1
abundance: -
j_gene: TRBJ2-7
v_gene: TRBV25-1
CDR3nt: TGTGCCAGCAGTGAACTTGATTGGCAGGGGGCCCGCGAGCAGTACTTC
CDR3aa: CASSELDWQGAREQYF

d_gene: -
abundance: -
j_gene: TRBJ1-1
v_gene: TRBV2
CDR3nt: TGTGCCAGCCAGAGACAGGCGAACACTGAAGCTTTCTTT
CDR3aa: CASQRQANTEAFF

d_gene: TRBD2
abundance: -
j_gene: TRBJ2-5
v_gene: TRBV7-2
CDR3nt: TGTGCCAGCAGCTCCGGGACTAGCGGGGGCCAAGAGACCCAGTACTTC
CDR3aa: CASSSGTSGGQETQYF

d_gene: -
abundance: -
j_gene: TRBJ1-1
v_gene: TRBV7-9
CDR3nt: TGTGCCAGCAGCTTTAACACGAACACTGAAGCTTTCTTT
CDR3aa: CASSFNTNTEAFF

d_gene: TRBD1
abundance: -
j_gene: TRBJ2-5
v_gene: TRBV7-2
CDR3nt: TGTGCCAGCAGCTCCTCCGGGACAGGGGGCTTTGAGACCCAGTACTTC
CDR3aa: CASSSSGTGGFETQYF

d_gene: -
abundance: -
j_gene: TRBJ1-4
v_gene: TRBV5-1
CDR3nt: TGCGCCAGCAGCCTACGGGACACCAATGAAAAACTGTTTTTT
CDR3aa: CASSLRDTNEKLFF

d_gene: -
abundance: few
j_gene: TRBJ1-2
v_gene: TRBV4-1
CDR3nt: TGCGCCAGCAGCCAAGAGGAGGGGCATAACTATGGCTACACCTTC
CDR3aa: CASSQEEGHNYGYTF

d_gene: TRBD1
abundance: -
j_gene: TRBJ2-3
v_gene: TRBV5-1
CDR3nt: TGCGCCAGCAGCTTGGGGGACAGAAGCACAGATACGCAGTATTTT
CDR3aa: CASSLGDRSTDTQYF

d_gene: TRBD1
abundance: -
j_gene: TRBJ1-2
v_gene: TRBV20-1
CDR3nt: TGCAGTGCTAGAACAGGGGAGGGCTACACCTTC
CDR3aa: CSARTGEGYTF

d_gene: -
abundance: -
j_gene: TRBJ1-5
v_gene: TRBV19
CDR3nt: TGTGCCAGTAGTGCCCCCCAGATGGTTCAGCCCCAGCATTTT
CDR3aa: CASSAPQMVQPQHF

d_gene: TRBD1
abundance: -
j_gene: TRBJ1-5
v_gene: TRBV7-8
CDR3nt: TGTGCCAGCAGCTCAGGACAGGGGGACAATCAGCCCCAGCATTTT
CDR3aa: CASSSGQGDNQPQHF

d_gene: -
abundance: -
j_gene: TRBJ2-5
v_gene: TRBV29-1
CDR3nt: TGCAGCGTGAGTACAGGGTCAGAGACCCAGTACTTC
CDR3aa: CSVSTGSETQYF

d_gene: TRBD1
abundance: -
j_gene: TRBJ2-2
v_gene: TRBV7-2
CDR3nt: TGTGCCAGCAGGCGCACACAGGGGCCCGGGGAGCTGTTTTTT
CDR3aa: CASRRTQGPGELFF

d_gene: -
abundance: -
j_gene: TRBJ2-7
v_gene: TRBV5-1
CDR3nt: TGCGCCAGCAGCTTGGAAGGACAGTCCTACGAGCAGTACTTC
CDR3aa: CASSLEGQSYEQYF

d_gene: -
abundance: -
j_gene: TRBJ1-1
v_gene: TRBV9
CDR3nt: TGTGCCAGCAGCGTAGAGGGGCAGGGTATGAACACTGAAGCTTTCTTT
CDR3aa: CASSVEGQGMNTEAFF

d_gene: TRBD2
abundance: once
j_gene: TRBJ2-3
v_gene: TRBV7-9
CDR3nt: TGTGCCAGCAGCTCCGGGGGACTAGCGGAAGGGGATACGCAGTATTTT
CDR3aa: CASSSGGLAEGDTQYF

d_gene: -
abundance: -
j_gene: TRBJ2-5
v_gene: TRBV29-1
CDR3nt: TGCAGCGGAGGGGGGGGAGGGGAGACCCAGTACTTC
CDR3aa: CSGGGGGETQYF

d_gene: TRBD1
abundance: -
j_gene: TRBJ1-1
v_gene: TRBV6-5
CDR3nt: TGTGCCAGCAGTAAGACAGGGACGAACACTGAAGCTTTCTTT
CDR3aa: CASSKTGTNTEAFF

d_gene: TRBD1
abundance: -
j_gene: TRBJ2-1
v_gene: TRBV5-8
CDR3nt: TGTGCCAGCAGCTTGGATGCTTTTGGGACAGGGGTCTACAATGAGCAGTTCTTC
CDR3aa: CASSLDAFGTGVYNEQFF

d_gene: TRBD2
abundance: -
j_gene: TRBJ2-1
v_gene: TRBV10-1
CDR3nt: TGCGCCAGCAGTGAGGGTAGCGGGGGCTACAATGAGCAGTTCTTC
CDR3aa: CASSEGSGGYNEQFF

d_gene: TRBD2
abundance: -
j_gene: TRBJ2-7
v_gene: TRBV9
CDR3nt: TGTGCCAGCAGCGAACTAGCGGAAAACTACGAGCAGTACTTC
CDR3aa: CASSELAENYEQYF

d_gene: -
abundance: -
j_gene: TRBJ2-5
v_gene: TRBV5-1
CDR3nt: TGCGCCAGCAGCTTAAGCCCGAATACCATAGAGACCCAGTACTTC
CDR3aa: CASSLSPNTIETQYF

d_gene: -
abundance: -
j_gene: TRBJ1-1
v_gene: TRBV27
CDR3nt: TGTGCCAGCAGTTTATTACAGGGCGGTACTGAAGCTTTCTTT
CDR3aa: CASSLLQGGTEAFF

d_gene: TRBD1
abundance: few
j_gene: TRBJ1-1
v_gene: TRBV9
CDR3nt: TGTGCCAGCAGCGCCTTACAGGGGGCGACTGAAGCTTTCTTT
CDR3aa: CASSALQGATEAFF

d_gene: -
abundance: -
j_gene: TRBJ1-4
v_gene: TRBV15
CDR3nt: TGTGCCACCAGCTCGGGCCTCTGGGGCGAAAAACTGTTTTTT
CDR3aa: CATSSGLWGEKLFF

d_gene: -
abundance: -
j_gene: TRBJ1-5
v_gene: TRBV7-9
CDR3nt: TGTGCCAGCAGCCCTGGGGCATTACGGGCGGGGAAGGGCAATCAGCCCCAGCATTTT
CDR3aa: CASSPGALRAGKGNQPQHF

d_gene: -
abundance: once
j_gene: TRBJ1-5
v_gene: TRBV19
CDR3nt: TGTGCCAGTACCCCGAGGGCGGGTCGGGGGAAGGGTCAGCCCCAGCATTTT
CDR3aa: CASTPRAGRGKGQPQHF

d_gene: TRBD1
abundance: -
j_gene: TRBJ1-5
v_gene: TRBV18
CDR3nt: TGTGCCAGCTCACAAACGACCGGGACAGGGACGGGGAGCAATCAGCCCCAGCATTTT
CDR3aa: CASSQTTGTGTGSNQPQHF

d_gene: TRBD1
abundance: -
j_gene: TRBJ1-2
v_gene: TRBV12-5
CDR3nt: TGTGCTAGTGGTTTAGCAGGGGGCGGCTCGAATGGCTACACCTTC
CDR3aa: CASGLAGGGSNGYTF

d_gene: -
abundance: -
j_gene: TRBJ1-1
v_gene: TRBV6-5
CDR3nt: TGTGCCACAGCGGGCGATTTCTCGGTGGACACTGAAGCTTTCTTT
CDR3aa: CATAGDFSVDTEAFF